This T cell receptor (beta chain) was sequenced in a study of read filtering for tumor transcriptome and immune sequencing. Turning to the study itself: RNA-seq yielded only about 75 to 1273 TCR reads, IR-seq about 4.05 to 11 million.

Molecular barcoded adaptors covering alpha/delta and beta/gamma chains were used on around 370 ng RNA. From the reads, TCRdb called clonotypes with MiXCR, one entry per CDR3 protein. There are 100,000 to 150,000 distinct CDR3 sequences in the sample; around 14% occur only once, and roughly 7.6% lies in the top ten. This clonotype was found a few times. Bone marrow was sampled from every patient at the time of active disease. In germline, CDR1 is DFQATT, CDR2 SNEGSKA (reference sequence). The V end was cut by 2 bases, the J end by 4 bases, with 18 bases between. The CDR3 consists of 16 residues. The sample taken for sequencing was a population of CD138-negative cells sorted from bone marrow. This receptor was obtained from a donor at least 40 years old with multiple myeloma. V gene TRBV20-1 combines with J gene TRBJ2-1, with D uncertain. CDR3 protein: CSARTPQAGLYNEQFF. The CDR3 DNA sequence: TGCAGTGCTAGAACCCCCCAAGCCGGCCTATACAATGAGCAGTTCTTC.